What follows are 16 T cell receptor beta chains derived from one specimen sequenced in a study of Graves' ophthalmopathy and Graves' hyperthyroidism. RNA transcripts served as template for amplifying TCR beta CDR3 sequences. Following a first-round RT-PCR that used HTBI primers, a second-round multiplex PCR was carried out. TCRdb reanalysed the multiplex PCR reads using MiXCR and keeps one entry per CDR3 protein. Of approximately 330,000 distinct CDR3 sequences in the sample, roughly 16% were seen once. Sequencing was performed on peripheral blood. These receptor sequences come from an adult man with Graves' ophthalmopathy.

Turning to this clonotype: The junction differs from germline at one of its ends, possibly a read error. This rearrangement joins TRBV2 to TRBJ2-2, with 9 bases fitting TRBD1. CDR1 and CDR2 (germline): SNHLY, FYNNEI. The CDR3 contains 14 residues. The CDR3 sequence: CASGTGGNTGELSF. CDR3 nucleotide sequence: TGTGCCAGCGGAACAGGGGGCAACACCGGGGAGCTGTCTTTT.

This clonotype appeared many times. This chain uses TRBV3-1 with TRBJ2-2, with D hard to call. The germline gives CDR1 LGHDT, CDR2 YNNKEL (reference sequence). Trimming stripped 4 bases from V and 2 bases from J, with 11 bases between. This CDR3 is built from 15 residues. The CDR3 reads CASSPNQENTGELFF. CDR3 in DNA: TGTGCCAGCAGCCCCAACCAGGAAAACACCGGGGAGCTGTTTTTT.

The rearrangement links TRBV19 to TRBJ1-5, with a tentative D call TRBD1 (6 bases). The V and J ends lost 3 bases and 5 bases respectively, with 8 bases between them. CDR1 is LNHDA, CDR2 SQIVND, per germline (reference sequence). CDR3 length: 13 amino acids. CDR3 DNA: TGTGCCAGTAGTATCCCAGGGGATCAGCCCCAGCATTTT. Its translation is CASSIPGDQPQHF.

A few counts support this clonotype. The CDR3 coding sequence is TGCAGCGGCCTAGGCGGGGGCCAAGCTTTCTTT. Amino acid sequence: CSGLGGGQAFF. The V and J genes are TRBV29-1 and TRBJ1-1, with D maybe TRBD1 (6 bases). Trimming pared 7 bases from V and 9 bases from J, leaving 15 bases between. Germline values: CDR1 SQVTM, CDR2 ANQGSEA. The CDR3 contains 11 residues.

This clonotype has ten or more counts. V usage is TRBV27 and J usage is TRBJ2-5; D is undetermined. Looked up from germline, CDR1 is MNHEY and CDR2 is SMNVEV (reference sequence). V was shortened by 5 bases and J by 0 bases, with 10 bases between the two germline ends. This CDR3 spans 14 amino acids. The chain's CDR3 is CASSHRHNQETQYF. For the CDR3, the DNA is TGTGCCAGCAGTCACCGACATAACCAAGAGACCCAGTACTTC.

This clonotype was found a few times. The chain combines TRBV20-1 with TRBJ2-3; D remains unclear. Germline loops: CDR1 DFQATT, CDR2 SNEGSKA (reference sequence). Between the trimmed V and J ends, which lost 6 bases and 0 bases, there was a span of 7 bases. There are 12 residues in the CDR3. CDR3 DNA: TGCAGTGCGAGAACTAGCACAGATACGCAGTATTTT. Protein: CSARTSTDTQYF.

This clonotype was observed many times. This chain connects TRBV10-3 to TRBJ1-2; 8 nucleotides line up with TRBD1. V dropped 2 bases and J dropped 3; count of bases not matched to a gene: 5. The V gene's germline CDR1 is ENHRY and CDR2 SYGVKD. There are 15 residues in the CDR3. This CDR3 is CAISEPGQGDYGYTF. CDR3 nucleotide sequence: TGTGCCATCAGTGAGCCAGGACAGGGCGACTATGGCTACACCTTC.

This clonotype was detected only once. The chain couples TRBV6-1 to TRBJ1-1, with TRBD1 as a possible D gene (6 bases). CDR1 and CDR2 (germline): MNHNS, SASEGT. Trimming removed 5 bases from V and 2 bases from J, with 12 bases in between. This CDR3 is 14 amino acids long. CDR3 amino acids: CASSRRGVNTEAFF. The CDR3 region has the DNA TGTGCCAGCAGTCGAAGGGGGGTCAACACTGAAGCTTTCTTT.

This clonotype occurred many times. This chain links TRBV12-3 or TRBV12-4 with TRBJ1-5; D is possibly TRBD1 (6 bases). Trimming left V 10 bases short and J 6 bases short, with 19 bases between. CDR3 length: 14 residues. CDR3 sequence (DNA): TGTGCCATCACCAAGGCAGGGGAGGCTCAGCCCCAGCATTTT. It specifies CAITKAGEAQPQHF.

This clonotype was found a few times. This rearrangement joins TRBV4-1 to TRBJ2-2; 11 bases map to TRBD1. Germline assignment: CDR1 MGHRA and CDR2 YSYEKL. The junction had 4 bases not matched to a gene; V was cut back by 4 bases and J by 9 bases. There are 14 residues in the CDR3. In nucleotides, the CDR3 is TGCGCCAGCAGCCTGGGACAGGGGGAATGGGAGCTGTTTTTT. It translates to CASSLGQGEWELFF.

This clonotype appeared many times. CDR3 protein: CASSTETLNYGYTF. The CDR3 DNA reads as TGTGCCAGCAGCACTGAGACACTTAACTATGGCTACACCTTC. This chain joins TRBV7-2 and TRBJ1-2; D is unclear. V lost 5 bases to trimming and J lost 1 base, with 11 bases between them. Germline CDR1 and CDR2: SGHTA and FQGNSA. The CDR3 runs to 14 residues.

This clonotype showed up many times. The chain employs TRBV6-2 or TRBV6-3 and TRBJ1-1; 10 bases agree with TRBD1. The CDR3 has 13 residues. V trimming: 6 bases; J trimming: 5 bases; junction bases outside the gene matches: 3. Germline V lookup: CDR1 MNHEY, CDR2 SVGEGT. In DNA, the CDR3 is TGTGCCAGCAGGACAGGGGGCTTTACTGAAGCTTTCTTT. Protein: CASRTGGFTEAFF.

The rearrangement joins TRBV12-3 or TRBV12-4 to TRBJ1-2; weak D call: TRBD1 (6 bases). The V gene lost 2 bases and the J gene lost 7 bases, with 14 bases spanning the gap. The CDR3 is 14 residues long. The CDR3 bases are TGTGCCAGCAGTTTATGGGGGCGTAGTAGTGGCTACACCTTC. Its protein is CASSLWGRSSGYTF.

The chain couples TRBV11-2 to TRBJ2-7, with no clear D. The CDR3 sequence is 15 residues long. Trimming pared 1 base from V and 3 bases from J, leaving 13 bases between. The germline CDR1 and CDR2 sequences are SGHAT and FQNNGV. CDR3 in DNA: TGTGCCAGCAGCTTAGGACCCCAAGTTATCTACGAGCAGTACTTC. As protein: CASSLGPQVIYEQYF. The complete variable domain, with remaining parts taken from reference TRBV11-2 and TRBJ2-7, reads EAGVAQSPRYKIIEKRQSVAFWCNPISGHATLYWYQQILGQGPKLLIQFQNNGVVDDSQLPKDRFSAERLKGVDSTLKIQPAKLEDSAVYLCASSLGPQVIYEQYFGPGTRLTVT.

This clonotype appeared many times. This chain joins TRBV5-5 and TRBJ1-3, with unresolved D. Germline V CDR1 and CDR2: SGHKS, YYEKEE (reference sequence). The CDR3 consists of 13 residues. Trimming shortened V by 3 bases and J by 8 bases, and 12 bases separated the two germline ends. The CDR3 sequence is CASSYRTVDTIYF. As DNA, the CDR3 is TGTGCCAGCAGCTACCGAACCGTTGACACCATATATTTT. The full variable domain, its missing parts supplied by reference TRBV5-5 and TRBJ1-3, is DAGVTQSPTHLIKTRGQQVTLRCSPISGHKSVSWYQQVLGQGPQFIFQYYEKEERGRGNFPDRFSARQFPNYSSELNVNALLLGDSALYLCASSYRTVDTIYFGEGSWLTVV.

This clonotype was detected ten times or more. V gene TRBV7-8 combines with J gene TRBJ2-2; 7 bases align to TRBD2. The CDR3 consists of 15 residues. The V gene end was trimmed by 1 base and the J gene end by 5 bases; junction bases not matched to a gene: 4. Germline CDR1 and CDR2: SGHVS and FQNEAQ. The CDR3 protein is CASSLGIGRTGELFF. CDR3 in DNA: TGTGCCAGCAGCTTAGGGATCGGGAGGACCGGGGAGCTGTTTTTT.